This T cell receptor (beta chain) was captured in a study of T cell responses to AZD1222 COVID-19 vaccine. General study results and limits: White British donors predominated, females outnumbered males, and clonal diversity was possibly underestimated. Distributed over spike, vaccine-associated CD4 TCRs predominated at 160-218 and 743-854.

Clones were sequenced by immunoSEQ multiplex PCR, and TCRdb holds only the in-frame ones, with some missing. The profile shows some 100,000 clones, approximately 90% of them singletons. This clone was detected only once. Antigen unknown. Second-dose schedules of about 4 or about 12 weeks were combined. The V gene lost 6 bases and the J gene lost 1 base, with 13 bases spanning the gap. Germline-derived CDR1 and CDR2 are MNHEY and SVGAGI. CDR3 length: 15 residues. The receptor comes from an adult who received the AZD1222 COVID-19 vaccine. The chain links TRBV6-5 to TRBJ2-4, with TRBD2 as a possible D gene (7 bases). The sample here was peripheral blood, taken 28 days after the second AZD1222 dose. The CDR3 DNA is TGTGCCAGCAGACCTCGGGGGGCTGCCAAAAACATTCAGTACTTC. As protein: CASRPRGAAKNIQYF.